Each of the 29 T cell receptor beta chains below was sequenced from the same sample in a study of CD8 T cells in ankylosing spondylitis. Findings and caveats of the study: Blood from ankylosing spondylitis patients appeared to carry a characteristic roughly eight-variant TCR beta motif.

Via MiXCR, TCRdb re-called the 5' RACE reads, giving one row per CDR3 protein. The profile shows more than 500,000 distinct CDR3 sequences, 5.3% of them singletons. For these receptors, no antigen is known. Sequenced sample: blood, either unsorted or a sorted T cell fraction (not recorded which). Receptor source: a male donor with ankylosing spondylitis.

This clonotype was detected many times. The CDR3 bases are TGTGCCAGCAGCTTATCAGGGACCAAAAACATTCAGTACTTC. Its translation is CASSLSGTKNIQYF. The gene calls are TRBV7-2 and TRBJ2-4; TRBD1 is a possible D gene (5 bases). This CDR3 comprises 14 residues. Germline-derived CDR1 and CDR2 are SGHTA and FQGNSA. Between the trimmed V and J ends, which lost 2 bases and 2 bases, there was a span of 7 bases.

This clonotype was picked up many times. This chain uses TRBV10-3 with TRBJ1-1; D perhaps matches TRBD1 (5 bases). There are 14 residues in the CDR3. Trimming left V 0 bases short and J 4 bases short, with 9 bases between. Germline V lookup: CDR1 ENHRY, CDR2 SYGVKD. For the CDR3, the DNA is TGTGCCATCAGTGAGTCGCAGGGAAGCACTGAAGCTTTCTTT. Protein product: CAISESQGSTEAFF.

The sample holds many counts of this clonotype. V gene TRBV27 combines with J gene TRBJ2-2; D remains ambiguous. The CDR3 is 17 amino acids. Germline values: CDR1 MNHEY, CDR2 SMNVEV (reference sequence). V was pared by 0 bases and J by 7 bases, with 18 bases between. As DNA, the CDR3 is TGTGCCAGCAGTTTATCGTCAATCCCGTCGGTTGGCGGGGAGCTGTTTTTT. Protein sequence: CASSLSSIPSVGGELFF.

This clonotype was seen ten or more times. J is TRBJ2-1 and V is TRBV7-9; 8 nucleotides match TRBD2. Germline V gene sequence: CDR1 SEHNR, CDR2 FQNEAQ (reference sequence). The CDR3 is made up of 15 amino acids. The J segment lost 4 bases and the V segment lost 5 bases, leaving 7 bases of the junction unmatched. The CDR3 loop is CASSKVAGSYNEQFF. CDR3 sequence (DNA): TGTGCCAGCAGCAAGGTAGCGGGGTCTTACAATGAGCAGTTCTTC.

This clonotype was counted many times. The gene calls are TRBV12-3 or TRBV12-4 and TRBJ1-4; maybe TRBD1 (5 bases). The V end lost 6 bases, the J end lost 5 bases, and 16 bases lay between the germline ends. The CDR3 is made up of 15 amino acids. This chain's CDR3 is CASSRAGQGNEKLFF. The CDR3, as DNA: TGTGCCAGCAGCCGCGCGGGGCAGGGAAATGAAAAACTGTTTTTT.

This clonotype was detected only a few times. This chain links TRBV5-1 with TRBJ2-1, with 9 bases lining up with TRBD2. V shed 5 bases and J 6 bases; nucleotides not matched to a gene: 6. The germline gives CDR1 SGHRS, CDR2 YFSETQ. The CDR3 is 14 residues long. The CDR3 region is CASSSPSGANEQFF. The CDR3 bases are TGCGCCAGCAGTTCCCCTAGCGGGGCCAATGAGCAGTTCTTC.

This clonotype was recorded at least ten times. The CDR3 here is CATSRDGEAYNEQFF. In DNA form, the CDR3 reads TGTGCCACCAGCAGGGACGGGGAAGCCTACAATGAGCAGTTCTTC. This chain links TRBV15 with TRBJ2-1, with D tentatively TRBD2 (5 bases). The V gene's germline CDR1 is LNHNV and CDR2 YYDKDF (reference sequence). The CDR3 extends over 15 amino acids. V was shortened by 3 bases and J by 2 bases, with 11 bases between the two germline ends.

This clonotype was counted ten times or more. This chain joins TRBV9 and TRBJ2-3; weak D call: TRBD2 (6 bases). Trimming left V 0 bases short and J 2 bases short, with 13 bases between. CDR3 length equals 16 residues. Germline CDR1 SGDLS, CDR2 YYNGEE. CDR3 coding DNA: TGTGCCAGCAGCGTAGCGTGGGGCGGGGCCACAGATACGCAGTATTTT. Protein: CASSVAWGGATDTQYF.

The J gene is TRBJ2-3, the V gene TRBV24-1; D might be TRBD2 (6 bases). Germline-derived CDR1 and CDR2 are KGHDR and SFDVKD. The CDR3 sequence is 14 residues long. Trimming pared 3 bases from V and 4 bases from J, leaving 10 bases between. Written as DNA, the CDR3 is TGTGCCACCAGTGATGGAGGAGGGCCAGATACGCAGTATTTT. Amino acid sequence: CATSDGGGPDTQYF.

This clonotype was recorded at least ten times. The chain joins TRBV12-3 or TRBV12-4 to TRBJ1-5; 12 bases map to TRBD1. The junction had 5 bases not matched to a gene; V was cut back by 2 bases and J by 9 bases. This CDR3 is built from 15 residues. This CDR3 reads CASSLRDRGLSPQHF. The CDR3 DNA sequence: TGTGCCAGCAGTTTAAGGGACAGGGGGCTCTCGCCCCAGCATTTT.

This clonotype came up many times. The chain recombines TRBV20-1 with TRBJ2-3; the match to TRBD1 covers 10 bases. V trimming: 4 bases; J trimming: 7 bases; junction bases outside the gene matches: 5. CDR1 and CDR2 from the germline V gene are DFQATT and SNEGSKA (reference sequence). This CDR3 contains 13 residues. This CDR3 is CSATRQGANTQYF. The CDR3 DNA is TGCAGTGCTACCCGACAGGGGGCAAATACGCAGTATTTT.

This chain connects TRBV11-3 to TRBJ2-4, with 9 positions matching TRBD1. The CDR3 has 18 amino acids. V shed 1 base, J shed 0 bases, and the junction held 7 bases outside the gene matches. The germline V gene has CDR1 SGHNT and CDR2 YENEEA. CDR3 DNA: TGTGCCAGCAGCTTAGTCCCGGGACAGGGAGTAGCCAAAAACATTCAGTACTTC. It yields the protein CASSLVPGQGVAKNIQYF.

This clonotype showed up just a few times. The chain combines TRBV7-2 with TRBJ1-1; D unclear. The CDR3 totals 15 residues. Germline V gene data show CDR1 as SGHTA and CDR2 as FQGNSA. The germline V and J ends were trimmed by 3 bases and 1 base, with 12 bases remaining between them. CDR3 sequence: CASSLYAVGNTEAFF. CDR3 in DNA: TGTGCCAGCAGCTTGTACGCGGTAGGGAACACTGAAGCTTTCTTT.

As DNA, the CDR3 is TGTGCCAGCAGTCCAGGACAGGGCTATCGTAGGACGCAGTTCTTC. Residues: CASSPGQGYRRTQFF. The chain combines TRBV27 with TRBJ2-1; 8 bases map to TRBD1. The V gene end was trimmed by 5 bases and the J gene end by 12 bases; junction bases not matched to a gene: 15. CDR1 MNHEY and CDR2 SMNVEV come from the germline V gene (reference sequence). The CDR3 sequence is 15 residues long.

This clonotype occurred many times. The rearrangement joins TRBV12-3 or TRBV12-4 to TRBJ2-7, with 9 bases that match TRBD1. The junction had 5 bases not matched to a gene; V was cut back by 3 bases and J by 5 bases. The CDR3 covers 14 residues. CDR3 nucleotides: TGTGCCAGCAGTTTGGGGACAGGGTCGCACGAGCAGTACTTC. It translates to CASSLGTGSHEQYF.

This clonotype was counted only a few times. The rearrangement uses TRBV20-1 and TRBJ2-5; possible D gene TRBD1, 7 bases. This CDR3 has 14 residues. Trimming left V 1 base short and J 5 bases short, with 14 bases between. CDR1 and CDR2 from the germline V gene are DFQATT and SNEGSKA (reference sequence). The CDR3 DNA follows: TGCAGTGCTAGAGTGGACCCAGGGGGGGAGACCCAGTACTTC. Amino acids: CSARVDPGGETQYF.

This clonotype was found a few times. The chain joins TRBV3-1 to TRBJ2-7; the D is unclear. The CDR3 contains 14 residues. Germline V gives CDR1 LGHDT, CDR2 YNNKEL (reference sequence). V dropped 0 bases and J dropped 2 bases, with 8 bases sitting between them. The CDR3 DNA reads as TGTGCCAGCAGCCAAGAATGGGGAACCTACGAGCAGTACTTC. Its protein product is CASSQEWGTYEQYF.

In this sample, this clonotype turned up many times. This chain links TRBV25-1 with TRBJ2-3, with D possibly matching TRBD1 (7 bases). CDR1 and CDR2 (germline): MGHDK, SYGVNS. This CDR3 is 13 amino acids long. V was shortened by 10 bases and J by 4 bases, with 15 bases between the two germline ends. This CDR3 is CATRRGAADTQYF. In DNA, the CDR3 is TGTGCCACCCGCAGGGGGGCGGCAGATACGCAGTATTTT.

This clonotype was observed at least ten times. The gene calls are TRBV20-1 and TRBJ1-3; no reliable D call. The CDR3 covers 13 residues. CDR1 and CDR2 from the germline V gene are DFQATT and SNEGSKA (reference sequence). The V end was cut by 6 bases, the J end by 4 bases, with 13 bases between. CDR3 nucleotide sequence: TGCAGTGCCATTACCTTTGGAGGAAACACCATATATTTT. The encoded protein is CSAITFGGNTIYF.

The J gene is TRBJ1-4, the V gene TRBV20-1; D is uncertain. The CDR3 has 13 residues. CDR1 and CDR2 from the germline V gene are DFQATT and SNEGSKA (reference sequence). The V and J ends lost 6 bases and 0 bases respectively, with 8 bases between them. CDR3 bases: TGCAGTGCCTTAGGCGCAACTAATGAAAAACTGTTTTTT. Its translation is CSALGATNEKLFF.

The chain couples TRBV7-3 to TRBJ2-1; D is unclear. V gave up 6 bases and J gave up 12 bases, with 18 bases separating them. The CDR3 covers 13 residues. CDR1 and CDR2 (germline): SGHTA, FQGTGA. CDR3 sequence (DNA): TGTGCCAGCAGTCCGCGCCCCGGGTCAAGGCAGTTCTTC. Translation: CASSPRPGSRQFF. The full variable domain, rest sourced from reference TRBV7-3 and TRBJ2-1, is GAGVSQTPSNKVTEKGKYVELRCDPISGHTALYWYRQSLGQGPEFLIYFQGTGAADDSGLPNDRFFAVRPEGSVSTLKIQRTERGDSAVYLCASSPRPGSRQFFGPGTRLTVL.

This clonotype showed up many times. CDR3 coding DNA: TGTGCCAGCAGTGGGACCCGGCGGGGTCAGCCCCAGCATTTT. Encoded protein: CASSGTRRGQPQHF. V usage is TRBV28 and J usage is TRBJ1-5; D is possibly TRBD1 (5 bases). This CDR3 is built from 14 residues. Trimming took off 5 bases at V and 6 bases at J, with 14 bases between the two ends. Germline CDR1 is MDHEN and CDR2 is SYDVKM.

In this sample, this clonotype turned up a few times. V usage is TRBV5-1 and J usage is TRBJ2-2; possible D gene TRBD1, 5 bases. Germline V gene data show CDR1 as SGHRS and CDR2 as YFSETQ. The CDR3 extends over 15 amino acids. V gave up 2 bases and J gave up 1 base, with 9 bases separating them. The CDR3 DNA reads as TGCGCCAGCAGCTTCGGCCAGGGGAACACCGGGGAGCTGTTTTTT. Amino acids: CASSFGQGNTGELFF.

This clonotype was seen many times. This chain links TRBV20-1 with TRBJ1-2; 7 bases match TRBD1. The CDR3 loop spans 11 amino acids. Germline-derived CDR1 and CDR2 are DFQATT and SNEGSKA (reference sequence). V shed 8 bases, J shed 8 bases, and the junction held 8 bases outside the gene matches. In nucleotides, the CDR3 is TGCAGTCCTGACAGGGCGCAAGGCTACACCTTC. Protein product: CSPDRAQGYTF.

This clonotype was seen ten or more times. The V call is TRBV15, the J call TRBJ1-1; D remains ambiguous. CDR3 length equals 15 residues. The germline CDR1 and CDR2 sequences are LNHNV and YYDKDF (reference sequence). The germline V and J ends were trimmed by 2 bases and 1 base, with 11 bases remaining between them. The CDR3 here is CATSRPRWRNTEAFF. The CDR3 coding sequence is TGTGCCACCAGCAGACCTAGGTGGAGGAACACTGAAGCTTTCTTT.

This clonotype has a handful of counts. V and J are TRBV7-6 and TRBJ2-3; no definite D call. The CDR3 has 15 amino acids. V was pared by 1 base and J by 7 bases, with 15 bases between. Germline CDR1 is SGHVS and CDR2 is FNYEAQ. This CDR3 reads CASSLEASAFHTQYF. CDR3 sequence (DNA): TGTGCCAGCAGCTTAGAGGCAAGCGCCTTTCATACGCAGTATTTT. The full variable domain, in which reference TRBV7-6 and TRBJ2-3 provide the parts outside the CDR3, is GAGVSQSPRYKVTKRGQDVALRCDPISGHVSLYWYRQALGQGPEFLTYFNYEAQQDKSGLPNDRFSAERPEGSISTLTIQRTEQRDSAMYRCASSLEASAFHTQYFGPGTRLTVL.

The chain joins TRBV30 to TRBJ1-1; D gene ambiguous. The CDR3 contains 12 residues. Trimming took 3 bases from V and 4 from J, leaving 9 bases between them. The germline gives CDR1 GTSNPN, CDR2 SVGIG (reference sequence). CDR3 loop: CAWSRLGTEAFF. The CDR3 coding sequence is TGTGCCTGGAGCCGACTGGGCACTGAAGCTTTCTTT.

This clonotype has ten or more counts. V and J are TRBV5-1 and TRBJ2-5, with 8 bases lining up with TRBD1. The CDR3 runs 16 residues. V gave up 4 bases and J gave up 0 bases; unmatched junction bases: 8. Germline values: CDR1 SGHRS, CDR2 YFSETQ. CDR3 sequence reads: CASSGGTGGYQETQYF. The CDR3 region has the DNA TGCGCCAGCAGCGGTGGGACAGGAGGGTACCAAGAGACCCAGTACTTC. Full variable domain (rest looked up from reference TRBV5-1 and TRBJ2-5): KAGVTQTPRYLIKTRGQQVTLSCSPISGHRSVSWYQQTPGQGLQFLFEYFSETQRNKGNFPGRFSGRQFSNSRSEMNVSTLELGDSALYLCASSGGTGGYQETQYFGPGTRLLVL.

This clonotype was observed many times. CDR3 in DNA: TGTGCCAGCAGCACGCAACAGGGTCGCCTTGCCTACAATGAGCAGTTCTTC. This codes for CASSTQQGRLAYNEQFF. The chain is built from TRBV9 and TRBJ2-1; maybe TRBD1 (6 bases). With 4 bases removed from V and 2 bases from J, the gap between germline ends came to 19 bases. This CDR3 spans 17 amino acids. CDR1 and CDR2 (germline): SGDLS, YYNGEE.